The entry below gives a single TCR beta chain sequence along with its context. This sample was included in a study of CD4 T cells in relation to SARS-CoV-2 and coronaviruses. The CDR3 covers 14 residues. Germline V gives CDR1 MNHEY, CDR2 SVGAGI. The germline V and J ends were trimmed by 4 bases and 2 bases, with 12 bases remaining between them. This table comes from immunoSEQ multiplex PCR, and its TCRdb copy is limited to in-frame clones, with some not included. The profile shows around 35,000 clones, around 85% of them singletons. Sequencing was carried out using memory CD4+ T cells from PBMCs. The chain uses TRBV6-5 and TRBJ2-7; D gene ambiguous. The sequence came from an adult with COVID-19. As DNA, the CDR3 is TGTGCCAGCAGTTTAACGCGAGGCACCTACGAGCAGTACTTC. Amino acid sequence: CASSLTRGTYEQYF.